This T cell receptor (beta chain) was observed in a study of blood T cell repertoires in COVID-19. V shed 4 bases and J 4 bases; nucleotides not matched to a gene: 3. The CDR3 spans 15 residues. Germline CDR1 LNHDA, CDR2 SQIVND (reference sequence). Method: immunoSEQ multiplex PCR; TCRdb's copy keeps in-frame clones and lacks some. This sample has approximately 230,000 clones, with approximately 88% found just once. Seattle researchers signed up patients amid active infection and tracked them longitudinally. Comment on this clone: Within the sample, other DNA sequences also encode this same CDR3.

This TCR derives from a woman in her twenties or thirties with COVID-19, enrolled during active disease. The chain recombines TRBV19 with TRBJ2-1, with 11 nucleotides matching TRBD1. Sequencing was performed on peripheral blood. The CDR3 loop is CASSTGTGGYNEQFF. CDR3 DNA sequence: TGTGCCAGTAGTACAGGGACAGGGGGGTACAATGAGCAGTTCTTC.